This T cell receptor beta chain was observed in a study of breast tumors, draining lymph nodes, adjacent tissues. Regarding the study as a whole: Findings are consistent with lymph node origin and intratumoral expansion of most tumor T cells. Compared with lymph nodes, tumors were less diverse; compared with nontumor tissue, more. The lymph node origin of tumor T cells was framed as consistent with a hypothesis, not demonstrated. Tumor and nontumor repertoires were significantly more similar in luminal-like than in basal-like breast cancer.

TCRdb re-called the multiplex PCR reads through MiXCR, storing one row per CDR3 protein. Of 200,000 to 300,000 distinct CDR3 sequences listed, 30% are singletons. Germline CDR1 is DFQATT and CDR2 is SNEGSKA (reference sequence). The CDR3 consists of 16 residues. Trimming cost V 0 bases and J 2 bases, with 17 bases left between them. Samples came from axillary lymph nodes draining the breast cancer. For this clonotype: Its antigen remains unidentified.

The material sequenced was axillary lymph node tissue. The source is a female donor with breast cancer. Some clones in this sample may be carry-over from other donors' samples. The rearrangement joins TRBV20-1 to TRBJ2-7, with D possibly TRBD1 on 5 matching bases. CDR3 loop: CSARDGRLGPPYEQYF. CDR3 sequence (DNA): TGCAGTGCTAGAGATGGCAGGTTGGGGCCCCCCTACGAGCAGTACTTC.